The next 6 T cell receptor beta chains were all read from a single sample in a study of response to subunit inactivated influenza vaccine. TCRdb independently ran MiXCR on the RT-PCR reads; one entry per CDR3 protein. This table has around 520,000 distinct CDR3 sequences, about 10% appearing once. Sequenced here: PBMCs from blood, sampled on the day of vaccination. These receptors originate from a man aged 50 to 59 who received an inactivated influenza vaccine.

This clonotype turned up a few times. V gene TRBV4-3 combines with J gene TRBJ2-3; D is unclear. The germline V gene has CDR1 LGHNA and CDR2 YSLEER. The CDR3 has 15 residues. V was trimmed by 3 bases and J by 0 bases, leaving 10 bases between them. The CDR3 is CASSQGHSSTDTQYF. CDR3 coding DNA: TGCGCCAGCAGCCAGGGTCACAGTAGCACAGATACGCAGTATTTT.

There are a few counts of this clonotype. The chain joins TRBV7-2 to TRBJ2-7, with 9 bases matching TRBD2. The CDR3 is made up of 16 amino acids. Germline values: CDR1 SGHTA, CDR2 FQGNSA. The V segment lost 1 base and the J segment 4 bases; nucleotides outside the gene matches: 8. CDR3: CASSLGRAGGVYEQYF. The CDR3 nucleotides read TGTGCCAGCAGCTTAGGCCGAGCGGGAGGTGTATACGAGCAGTACTTC.

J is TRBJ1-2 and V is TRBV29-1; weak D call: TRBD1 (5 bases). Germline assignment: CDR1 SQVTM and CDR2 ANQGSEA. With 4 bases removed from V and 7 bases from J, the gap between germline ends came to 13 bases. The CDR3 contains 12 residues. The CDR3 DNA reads TGCAGCGTTGGAGCGGGGGTTCGTGGCTACACCTTC. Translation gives CSVGAGVRGYTF. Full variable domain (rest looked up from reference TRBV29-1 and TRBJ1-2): SAVISQKPSRDICQRGTSLTIQCQVDSQVTMMFWYRQQPGQSLTLIATANQGSEATYESGFVIDKFPISRPNLTFSTLTVSNMSPEDSSIYLCSVGAGVRGYTFGSGTRLTVV.

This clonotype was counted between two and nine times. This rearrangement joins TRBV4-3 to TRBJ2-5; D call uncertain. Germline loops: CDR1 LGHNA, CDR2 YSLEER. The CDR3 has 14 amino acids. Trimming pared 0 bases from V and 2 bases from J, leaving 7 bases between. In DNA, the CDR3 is TGCGCCAGCAGCCAAGACCCTAAACAAGAGACCCAGTACTTC. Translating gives CASSQDPKQETQYF.

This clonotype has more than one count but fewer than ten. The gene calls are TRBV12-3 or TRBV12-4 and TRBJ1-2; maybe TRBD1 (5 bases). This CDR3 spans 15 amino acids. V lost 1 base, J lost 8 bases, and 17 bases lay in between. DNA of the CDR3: TGTGCCAGCAGTTTAGGTTTTGGGGACCGGCGCGGCTACACCTTC. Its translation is CASSLGFGDRRGYTF.

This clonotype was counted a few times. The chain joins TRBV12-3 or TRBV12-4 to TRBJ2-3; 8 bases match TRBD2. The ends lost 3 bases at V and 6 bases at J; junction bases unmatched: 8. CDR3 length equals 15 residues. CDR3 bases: TGTGCCAGCAGTTTCCGGCGGGGGGAGGTGGATACGCAGTATTTT. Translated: CASSFRRGEVDTQYF.